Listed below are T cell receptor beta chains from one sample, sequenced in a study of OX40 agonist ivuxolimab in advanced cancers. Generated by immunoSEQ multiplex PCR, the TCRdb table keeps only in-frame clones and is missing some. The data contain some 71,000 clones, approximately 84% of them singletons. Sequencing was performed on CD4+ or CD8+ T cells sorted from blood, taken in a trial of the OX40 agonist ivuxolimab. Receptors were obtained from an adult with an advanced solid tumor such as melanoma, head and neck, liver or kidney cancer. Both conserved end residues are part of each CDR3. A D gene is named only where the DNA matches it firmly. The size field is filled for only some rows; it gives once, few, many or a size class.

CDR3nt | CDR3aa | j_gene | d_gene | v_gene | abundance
TGTGCCAGCAGACCCCCGGTGGGGCAGTTGTTTAACTATGGCTACACCTTC | CASRPPVGQLFNYGYTF | TRBJ1-2 | . | TRBV2 | .
TGTGCCAGCAGCCCGGGGTTCACATCACCCCTCCACTTT | CASSPGFTSPLHF | TRBJ1-6 | . | TRBV7-9 | .
TGTGCCAGCAGCCAACTTGGAGGGGCAGAAAAACTGTTTTTT | CASSQLGGAEKLFF | TRBJ1-4 | . | TRBV2 | .
TGTGCCAGCAGTTATTCGCCGCAAGGGGGCTACGAGCAGTACTTC | CASSYSPQGGYEQYF | TRBJ2-7 | . | TRBV6-6 | .
TGTGCCAGCAGCTTAGCAAGGACTAGCGGGGGTTTATCCTACAATGAGCAGTTCTTC | CASSLARTSGGLSYNEQFF | TRBJ2-1 | TRBD2 | TRBV7-9 | .
TGTGCCAGCAGCTGGGATAGCGGGAGTGGGAAAGATACGCAGTATTTT | CASSWDSGSGKDTQYF | TRBJ2-3 | TRBD2 | TRBV7-2 | .
TGTGCCAGCAGCTTAGTAGCGGGGGGTATGAATGAGCAGTTCTTC | CASSLVAGGMNEQFF | TRBJ2-1 | TRBD2 | TRBV7-6 | once
TGTGCCAGCAGTGGACCCGCTAGCGGGAGGTTCGATGAGCAGTTCTTC | CASSGPASGRFDEQFF | TRBJ2-1 | TRBD2 | TRBV2 | .
TGTGCCAGCAACCCAATTACAGGGTTTCGCTACAATGAGCAGTTCTTC | CASNPITGFRYNEQFF | TRBJ2-1 | . | TRBV28 | .
TGTGCCAGCAGTTTAGGACTACAGCCCCAGCATTTT | CASSLGLQPQHF | TRBJ1-5 | . | TRBV28 | .
TGCAGCGTTCGAGCGGGAGCAGGGACCCAGTACTTC | CSVRAGAGTQYF | TRBJ2-5 | TRBD2 | TRBV29-1 | .
TGCGCCAGCAGCGGTCAGGGCACCTACGAGCAGTACTTC | CASSGQGTYEQYF | TRBJ2-7 | . | TRBV5-1 | .
TGTGCCATCACTTCGGACAGGTCTAACTATGGCTACACCTTC | CAITSDRSNYGYTF | TRBJ1-2 | TRBD1 | TRBV10-3 | .
TGTGCCATCAGGGAGACTAGCGGGGGCGGCGAGCAGTTCTTC | CAIRETSGGGEQFF | TRBJ2-1 | TRBD2 | TRBV10-3 | few
TGTGCCAGCAGCCGAGGACAGCAAGAGACCCAGTACTTC | CASSRGQQETQYF | TRBJ2-5 | . | TRBV7-9 | .
TGCAGTGCTGACCGAAATGAGCAGTTCTTC | CSADRNEQFF | TRBJ2-1 | . | TRBV20-1 | .
TGTGCCATCAGTGGTCGGCGGGAAATCTACGAGCAGTACTTC | CAISGRREIYEQYF | TRBJ2-7 | . | TRBV10-3 | .
TGTGCCAGCAGTTACTTTGACAGGGTTGAAGAGACCCAGTACTTC | CASSYFDRVEETQYF | TRBJ2-5 | TRBD1 | TRBV6-6 | .
TGTGCCAGCTCACCGGGCCGAGACACTGAAGCTTTCTTT | CASSPGRDTEAFF | TRBJ1-1 | . | TRBV18 | few
TGTGCCAGCAGCTTCGACCTATCGGATGGCTACACCTTC | CASSFDLSDGYTF | TRBJ1-2 | . | TRBV5-4 | .
TGCGCCAGCAGTTCGGGGACCTCGAACACCGGGGAGCTGTTTTTT | CASSSGTSNTGELFF | TRBJ2-2 | . | TRBV10-2 | .
TGTGCCAGCAGTTACTCTATCAGCGATGAGCAGTTCTTC | CASSYSISDEQFF | TRBJ2-1 | . | TRBV6-6 | .
TGTGCCAGCAGCTTATATGGGGGCTACGAGCAGTACTTC | CASSLYGGYEQYF | TRBJ2-7 | . | TRBV11-3 | once
TGTGCCAGCTCACCACCGGTGATCCCCTACGAGCAGTACTTC | CASSPPVIPYEQYF | TRBJ2-7 | . | TRBV18 | .
TGCGCCAGCAGCCAGGGACTTTACGAGCAGTACTTC | CASSQGLYEQYF | TRBJ2-7 | . | TRBV5-1 | .
TGTGCCAGCAGCGCTCTGGGAGGGACAGGGGATGGCGAGCAGTACTTC | CASSALGGTGDGEQYF | TRBJ2-7 | TRBD1 | TRBV9 | .
TGCGCCAGCAGCTTGGGGTTTGGCTCAACTAATGAAAAACTGTTTTTT | CASSLGFGSTNEKLFF | TRBJ1-4 | . | TRBV5-1 | .
TGTGCCAGCAGCCCCCTAGGGGGGGTAACTGAAGCTTTCTTT | CASSPLGGVTEAFF | TRBJ1-1 | . | TRBV5-4 | .
TGCGCCAGCAGTGAGTCAAGACAGTGTCAAGAGACCCAGTACTTC | CASSESRQCQETQYF | TRBJ2-5 | . | TRBV10-1 | .
TGTGCCAGCGTGGGGACAGTGACAATTAACACTGAAGCTTTCTTT | CASVGTVTINTEAFF | TRBJ1-1 | TRBD1 | TRBV28 | .
TGTGCCAGCAGCTTAACCTTTGCCGGTTACAATGAGCAGTTCTTC | CASSLTFAGYNEQFF | TRBJ2-1 | . | TRBV7-2 | .
TGTGCCAGCAGCTTACCCAGGGCTGGGGCCAACGTCCTGACTTTC | CASSLPRAGANVLTF | TRBJ2-6 | . | TRBV7-9 | .
TGTGCCAGCACCCTAGGACATTCGGTGGGCTACGAGCAGTACTTC | CASTLGHSVGYEQYF | TRBJ2-7 | . | TRBV6-5 | .
TGTGCCAGCAGCTTTGGGACAGGGGGGTCCCTGGACGAGCAGTACTTC | CASSFGTGGSLDEQYF | TRBJ2-7 | TRBD1 | TRBV5-6 | .
TGTGCCAGCAGCGTTTCTACGGACAGGCGCGCTAACGAGCAGTACTTC | CASSVSTDRRANEQYF | TRBJ2-7 | TRBD1 | TRBV9 | .
TGCGCCAGTTCCGGGACAGGGGCCTACGAGCAGTACTTC | CASSGTGAYEQYF | TRBJ2-7 | TRBD1 | TRBV5-1 | .
TGTGCCAGTACCCCCAATTTAGGGCGGAATTACAATGAGCAGTTCTTC | CASTPNLGRNYNEQFF | TRBJ2-1 | . | TRBV19 | .
TGCGCCAGCAGCCAAGTGTGGGACGGAGACTTCGAGCAGTACTTC | CASSQVWDGDFEQYF | TRBJ2-7 | . | TRBV4-3 | .
TGTGCCAGCAGCTCTCTCAGTGAGCAGTTCTTC | CASSSLSEQFF | TRBJ2-1 | . | TRBV11-2 | .
TGCGCCAGCAGCCAGTATTACGGGACAGGGGCCAACTATGGCTACACCTTC | CASSQYYGTGANYGYTF | TRBJ1-2 | TRBD1 | TRBV4-3 | .
TGCAGCCTAGAGTACGCAGATACGCAGTATTTT | CSLEYADTQYF | TRBJ2-3 | . | TRBV29-1 | .
TGTGCCAGCTCACCCGTCAGGGGGCAAACTAATGAAAAACTGTTTTTT | CASSPVRGQTNEKLFF | TRBJ1-4 | TRBD1 | TRBV18 | few
TGTGCCAGCAGTTACAGGGGACAGCCGAGGAATGGCTACACCTTC | CASSYRGQPRNGYTF | TRBJ1-2 | TRBD1 | TRBV6-5 | .
TGTGCCAGCAGACCGAAGACAGCAACTAATGAAAAACTGTTTTTT | CASRPKTATNEKLFF | TRBJ1-4 | . | TRBV28 | .
TGTGCCAGCAGTTGGGTTAGCGGGAGGCCGGTGGGGACCGCCGGGGAGCTGTTTTTT | CASSWVSGRPVGTAGELFF | TRBJ2-2 | TRBD2 | TRBV2 | .
TGTGCCAGCAGCTTGCGGACAGACGATAATGAGCAGTTCTTC | CASSLRTDDNEQFF | TRBJ2-1 | . | TRBV5-4 | .
TGTGCCAGCAGCAATACAGATACGCAGTATTTT | CASSNTDTQYF | TRBJ2-3 | . | TRBV5-4 | once
TGTGCCAGCAGCTCCCGAAGGACTAGCGGGGGAATCACAGATACGCAGTATTTT | CASSSRRTSGGITDTQYF | TRBJ2-3 | TRBD2 | TRBV9 | .
TGTGCCACCAGCAGTGTGGGACAGCTAACAACCTACGAGCAGTACTTC | CATSSVGQLTTYEQYF | TRBJ2-7 | TRBD1 | TRBV15 | .
TGTGCCAGCAGCTTACAGGAGGATACGCAGTATTTT | CASSLQEDTQYF | TRBJ2-3 | . | TRBV7-2 | once
TGCGCCAGCAGCGTAGGACAGGGGAAGGCCGGGGAGCTGTTTTTT | CASSVGQGKAGELFF | TRBJ2-2 | TRBD1 | TRBV5-1 | .